This TCR beta chain was recovered during a study of blood T cell repertoires in COVID-19. CDR3 length equals 13 residues. With 5 bases removed from V and 2 bases from J, the gap between germline ends came to 10 bases. Germline values: CDR1 LNHDA, CDR2 SQIVND (reference sequence). Clones were read by immunoSEQ multiplex PCR, and TCRdb kept only the in-frame ones, dropping some. Of around 87,000 clones listed, 85% to 90% are singletons. The receptor was derived from a human donor with active COVID-19. The donor label of this sample is uncertain. The chain carries TRBV19 and TRBJ2-7, with D possibly TRBD1 on 6 matching bases. Sequencing was performed on peripheral blood. Here the CDR3 DNA reads TGTGCCAGTAGTTGGGACACTACCTACGAGCAGTACTTC. Translated, it gives CASSWDTTYEQYF.